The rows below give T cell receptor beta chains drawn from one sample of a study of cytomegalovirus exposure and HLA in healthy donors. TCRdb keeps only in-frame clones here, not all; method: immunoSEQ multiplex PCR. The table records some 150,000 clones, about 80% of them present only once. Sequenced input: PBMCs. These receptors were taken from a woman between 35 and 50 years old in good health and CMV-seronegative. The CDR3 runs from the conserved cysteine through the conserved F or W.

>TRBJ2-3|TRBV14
CASSPAGTLGADTQYF
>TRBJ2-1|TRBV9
CASSVLGDTYNEQFF
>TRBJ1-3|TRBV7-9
CASSLGASRGNTIYF
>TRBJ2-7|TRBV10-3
CAISVVGQTSYYSYEQYF
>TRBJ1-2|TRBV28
CASSLGYSYGYTF
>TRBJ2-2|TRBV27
CASSLAQAGELFF
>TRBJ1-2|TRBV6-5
CATSTVTPNYGYTF
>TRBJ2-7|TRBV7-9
CASSWYGGNSYEQYF
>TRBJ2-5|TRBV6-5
CASSFEQAWETQYF
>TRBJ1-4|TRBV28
CASTTMTGGGEKLFF
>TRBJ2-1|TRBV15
CATSSSRKTGNEQFF
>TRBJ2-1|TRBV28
CASSFISNEQFF
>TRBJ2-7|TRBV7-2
CASSLGTGVWEQYF
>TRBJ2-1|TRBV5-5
CASSLQGRSYNEQFF
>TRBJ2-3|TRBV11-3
CASGGQGSTDTQYF
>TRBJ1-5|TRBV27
CASSRDFNSNQPQHF